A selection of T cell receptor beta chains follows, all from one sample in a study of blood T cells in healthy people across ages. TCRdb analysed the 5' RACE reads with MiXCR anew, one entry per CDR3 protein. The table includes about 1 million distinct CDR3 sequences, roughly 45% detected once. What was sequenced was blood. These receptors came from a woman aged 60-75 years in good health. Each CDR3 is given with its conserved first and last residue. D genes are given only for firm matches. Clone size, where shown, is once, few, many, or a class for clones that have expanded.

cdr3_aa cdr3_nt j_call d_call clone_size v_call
CASSYTRTGGYTF TGTGCCAGCAGTTACACCCGTACGGGGGGCTACACCTTC TRBJ1-2 NA NA TRBV6-5
CATRSGTGNTEAFF TGTGCCACCAGGTCTGGGACAGGGAACACTGAAGCTTTCTTT TRBJ1-1 TRBD1 NA TRBV24-1
CASSSRPAGLSPQETQYF TGTGCCAGCAGTTCGCGCCCGGCGGGACTTTCACCACAAGAGACCCAGTACTTC TRBJ2-5 NA few TRBV6-5
CASSFEGLNTEAFF TGTGCCAGCAGTTTTGAGGGTTTGAACACTGAAGCTTTCTTT TRBJ1-1 NA NA TRBV27
CASKSTWLAGSTDTQYF TGTGCCAGCAAGAGCACCTGGCTAGCGGGATCCACAGATACGCAGTATTTT TRBJ2-3 TRBD2 NA TRBV2
CASSQEEGASGVINEQFF TGCGCCAGCAGCCAAGAAGAGGGGGCTAGCGGGGTAATAAATGAGCAGTTCTTC TRBJ2-1 TRBD2 few TRBV4-1
CASSGVGQGNNEQFF TGTGCCAGCAGCGGGGTCGGACAGGGAAACAATGAGCAGTTCTTC TRBJ2-1 TRBD1 NA TRBV7-9
CASSFRTGRDAFF TGTGCCAGCAGTTTCCGGACAGGGAGGGATGCTTTCTTT TRBJ1-1 TRBD1 NA TRBV27
CSVDPSGRTDTQYF TGCAGCGTTGACCCTAGCGGGAGGACAGATACGCAGTATTTT TRBJ2-3 TRBD2 many TRBV29-1
CAIGDNEQFF TGTGCCATTGGGGATAATGAGCAGTTCTTC TRBJ2-1 NA few TRBV10-3
CASSRQGPGANVLTF TGTGCCAGCAGTCGACAGGGGCCTGGGGCCAACGTCCTGACTTTC TRBJ2-6 TRBD1 few TRBV27
CASSLADRELYEQYF TGCGCCAGCAGCTTGGCCGACAGGGAACTCTACGAGCAGTACTTC TRBJ2-7 TRBD1 few TRBV5-1
CAISDPSSGTGQETQYF TGTGCCATCAGTGACCCAAGTTCGGGGACAGGGCAAGAGACCCAGTACTTC TRBJ2-5 TRBD1 many TRBV10-3
CASSPGTSGSVFYEQYF TGTGCCAGCAGCCCCGGGACTAGCGGGAGCGTGTTCTACGAGCAGTACTTC TRBJ2-7 TRBD2 few TRBV7-6
CASSQVHAQETQYF TGTGCCAGCAGCCAAGTTCACGCTCAAGAGACCCAGTACTTC TRBJ2-5 NA NA TRBV14
CASNLGTASNQPQHF TGCGCCAGCAACTTAGGGACCGCAAGCAATCAGCCCCAGCATTTT TRBJ1-5 NA NA TRBV5-1
CSARPGQGEGYTF TGCAGTGCTAGACCGGGACAGGGAGAAGGCTACACCTTC TRBJ1-2 TRBD1 few TRBV20-1
CASSSPGFYEQYF TGTGCCAGCAGCTCCCCAGGGTTTTACGAGCAGTACTTC TRBJ2-7 NA few TRBV5-5
CSVELGVLVGNEQFF TGCAGCGTTGAGCTAGGCGTACTAGTAGGCAATGAGCAGTTCTTC TRBJ2-1 NA few TRBV29-1
CSVEDASREQFF TGCAGCGTTGAAGATGCCAGTAGGGAGCAGTTCTTC TRBJ2-1 NA few TRBV29-1
CASSQDGATEAFF TGTGCCAGCAGCCAAGATGGGGCCACTGAAGCTTTCTTT TRBJ1-1 NA NA TRBV4-2
CASGRGPASSYNEQFF TGTGCTAGTGGCCGGGGGCCAGCGAGCTCCTACAATGAGCAGTTCTTC TRBJ2-1 NA NA TRBV12-5
CSVAMRQENTGELFF TGCAGCGTCGCGATGAGACAGGAGAACACCGGGGAGCTGTTTTTT TRBJ2-2 NA NA TRBV29-1
CASRTLAGAADTQYF TGTGCCAGCAGGACTCTAGCGGGAGCTGCAGATACGCAGTATTTT TRBJ2-3 TRBD2 NA TRBV7-8
CASSLATGNEQYF TGCGCCAGCAGCCTTGCGACAGGGAACGAGCAGTACTTC TRBJ2-7 TRBD1 NA TRBV4-1
CSVEGDRGEQYF TGCAGCGTTGAAGGGGACAGGGGCGAGCAGTACTTC TRBJ2-7 TRBD1 NA TRBV29-1
CASSQTDRLNTGELFF TGCGCCAGCAGCCAAACGGACAGGCTTAACACCGGGGAGCTGTTTTTT TRBJ2-2 TRBD1 NA TRBV4-1
CASSLNPGDHYEQYF TGCGCCAGCAGCTTGAATCCCGGGGATCACTACGAGCAGTACTTC TRBJ2-7 NA few TRBV5-1
CASSFYHWHEQYF TGTGCCAGCAGTTTCTACCACTGGCATGAGCAGTACTTC TRBJ2-5 NA NA TRBV12-3/TRBV12-4
CASSERGNGYTF TGTGCCAGCAGTGAACGGGGGAATGGCTACACCTTC TRBJ1-2 NA NA TRBV6-1
CASSSDPSNIQYF TGTGCCAGCAGCTCCGACCCGAGCAACATTCAGTACTTC TRBJ2-4 NA NA TRBV5-8
CASTKGGASYEQYF TGTGCCAGCACCAAGGGCGGGGCCTCCTACGAGCAGTACTTC TRBJ2-7 NA NA TRBV2
CAIKRLAGDGNEQFF TGTGCCATCAAGCGACTAGCGGGAGATGGAAATGAGCAGTTCTTC TRBJ2-1 TRBD2 NA TRBV10-3
CASSVSGGRAYEQYF TGTGCCAGCAGCGTATCGGGTGGGAGAGCCTACGAGCAGTACTTC TRBJ2-7 NA NA TRBV9
CASRTGTGDDTQYF TGTGCCAGCCGGACGGGGACAGGGGATGATACGCAGTATTTT TRBJ2-3 TRBD1 few TRBV12-3/TRBV12-4
CASSLSVGGGRNIQYF TGTGCCAGCAGCTTAAGCGTCGGGGGAGGAAGGAACATTCAGTACTTC TRBJ2-4 NA few TRBV7-3
CACRSAGEETQYF TGCGCCTGCAGATCAGCAGGGGAGGAAACGCAGTATTTT TRBJ2-3 NA once TRBV5-1
CASSSTRQGETQYF TGTGCCAGCAGCTCCACCCGACAGGGAGAGACCCAGTACTTC TRBJ2-5 TRBD1 many TRBV13
CATSLRHNTDTQYF TGTGCCACCTCCCTTCGGCATAACACAGATACGCAGTATTTT TRBJ2-3 NA NA TRBV6-6
CASSPRLAGPTDTQYF TGTGCCAGCAGCCCCCGACTAGCGGGACCGACAGATACGCAGTATTTT TRBJ2-3 TRBD2 few TRBV9
CASSQPPGRGSYEQYF TGTGCCAGCTCACAACCCCCAGGCAGGGGTTCCTACGAGCAGTACTTC TRBJ2-7 NA few TRBV18
CSANDRGRSSNYGYTF TGCAGTGCCAACGACAGGGGTAGATCCTCTAACTATGGCTACACCTTC TRBJ1-2 TRBD1 NA TRBV20-1
CSVLDGHEQYF TGCAGCGTCCTTGACGGCCACGAGCAGTACTTC TRBJ2-7 NA NA TRBV29-1
CASSPGPSSNQPQHF TGTGCCAGCAGCCCAGGGCCCTCTAGCAATCAGCCCCAGCATTTT TRBJ1-5 NA NA TRBV12-3/TRBV12-4
CASSLGKLYEQYF TGTGCCAGCAGTTTGGGCAAACTTTACGAGCAGTACTTC TRBJ2-7 NA few TRBV27
CSALEGGGTDTQYF TGCAGTGCTCTAGAGGGGGGGGGCACAGATACGCAGTATTTT TRBJ2-3 NA few TRBV20-1
CASSAGQRGYEQYF TGTGCCAGCAGTGCGGGACAACGGGGCTACGAGCAGTACTTC TRBJ2-7 NA once TRBV2
CASSAKGRNEKLFF TGTGCCAGCAGTGCCAAGGGGCGAAATGAAAAACTGTTTTTT TRBJ1-4 NA once TRBV28
CASSLVATRWEQYF TGTGCCAGCAGCTTAGTGGCCACGAGGTGGGAGCAGTACTTC TRBJ2-7 NA NA TRBV7-9
CSARDYRVVHNEQFF TGCAGTGCTAGGGACTACCGTGTTGTACACAATGAGCAGTTCTTC TRBJ2-1 NA NA TRBV20-1
CAISETPGRNQPQHF TGTGCCATCAGTGAGACCCCAGGGAGGAATCAGCCCCAGCATTTT TRBJ1-5 NA few TRBV10-3
CASSLFDRINEQFF TGTGCCAGCAGTTTATTTGACAGAATAAATGAGCAGTTCTTC TRBJ2-1 NA NA TRBV27
CASMASGRNEQYF TGTGCCAGCATGGCTAGCGGGAGAAACGAGCAGTACTTC TRBJ2-7 TRBD2 NA TRBV11-2
CSARDPTSGNIYEQYF TGCAGTGCTAGAGATCCTACTAGCGGGAATATCTACGAGCAGTACTTC TRBJ2-7 TRBD2 few TRBV20-1